These 23 T cell receptor beta chains share one sample of origin, sequenced in a study of radiotherapy plus CTLA-4 blockade in lung cancer. Repertoires were generated with immunoSEQ multiplex PCR, while TCRdb's copy carries only in-frame clones and drops some. Among about 73,000 clones listed, around 87% were seen once. The source was peripheral blood, collected from a patient treated with radiotherapy plus ipilimumab. These receptors originate from a human donor with non-small cell lung cancer that progressed on radiotherapy plus ipilimumab.

The chain carries TRBV9 and TRBJ1-2; D is uncertain. Trimming shortened V by 4 bases and J by 11 bases, and 6 bases separated the two germline ends. Germline V gene data show CDR1 as SGDLS and CDR2 as YYNGEE. CDR3 length: 9 residues. The CDR3 is CASSPTYTF. The CDR3 nucleotides are TGTGCCAGCAGCCCTACTTACACCTTC.

The rearrangement joins TRBV6-5 to TRBJ2-5; tentative D call: TRBD1 (5 bases). V lost 5 bases to trimming and J lost 6 bases, with 16 bases between them. Germline loops: CDR1 MNHEY, CDR2 SVGAGI. CDR3 length equals 14 residues. The CDR3 coding sequence is TGTGCCAGCAGTAAAACCCAGGGAATGAAGACCCAGTACTTC. Translating gives CASSKTQGMKTQYF.

This clone has just a few counts. The chain is built from TRBV5-6 and TRBJ1-2, with D maybe TRBD1 (5 bases). Germline CDR1 reads SGHDT; CDR2 reads YYEEEE. There are 13 residues in the CDR3. V was pared by 4 bases and J by 8 bases, with 15 bases between. CDR3 in DNA: TGTGCCAGCAGCCCCGGGGGGGGAGAAGGCTACACCTTC. This codes for CASSPGGGEGYTF.

The chain employs TRBV7-8 and TRBJ2-2, with D tentatively TRBD2 (6 bases). V shed 5 bases and J shed 3 bases, with 13 bases lying between them. This CDR3 has 15 amino acids. Germline CDR1 and CDR2: SGHVS and FQNEAQ. For the CDR3, the DNA is TGTGCCAGCAGCCCCGGGTGGGGGGACACCGGGGAGCTGTTTTTT. Protein: CASSPGWGDTGELFF.

The rearrangement joins TRBV6-1 to TRBJ1-2; D is possibly TRBD1 (5 bases). Germline values: CDR1 MNHNS, CDR2 SASEGT. V lost 6 bases and J 8 bases, leaving 22 bases between the germline ends. CDR3 size: 15 residues. CDR3 sequence: CASRLRQAGAYGYTF. The DNA for the CDR3 is TGTGCCAGCAGGCTTAGGCAGGCTGGGGCCTACGGCTACACCTTC.

As regards this clone: Other DNA sequences in the same sample also yield this CDR3. The rearrangement links TRBV5-1 to TRBJ2-3; TRBD1 or TRBD2 may be the D gene (5 bases each). This CDR3 region has 14 residues. Between the trimmed V and J ends, which lost 0 bases and 4 bases, there was a span of 9 bases. Germline V CDR1 and CDR2: SGHRS, YFSETQ. CDR3 residues: CASSLGGFPDTQYF. CDR3 nucleotide sequence: TGCGCCAGCAGCTTGGGGGGGTTCCCAGATACGCAGTATTTT.

The CDR3 is CASSLYGTGTYEQYF. The CDR3 DNA follows: TGTGCCAGCAGTTTATACGGGACTGGGACCTACGAGCAGTACTTC. This chain links TRBV27 with TRBJ2-7, with a weak D call TRBD2 (6 bases). The V gene lost 1 base and the J gene lost 2 bases, with 12 bases spanning the gap. CDR1 is MNHEY, CDR2 SMNVEV, per germline (reference sequence). This CDR3 contains 15 residues.

The gene calls are TRBV9 and TRBJ1-3; 7 nucleotides align to TRBD1. V shed 0 bases, J shed 8 bases, and the junction held 11 bases outside the gene matches. The germline V gene encodes CDR1 SGDLS and CDR2 YYNGEE. The CDR3 contains 16 residues. The CDR3 sequence is CASSVDAGTVSYTIYF. DNA of the CDR3: TGTGCCAGCAGCGTAGATGCAGGGACAGTTTCGTACACCATATATTTT.

The V gene is TRBV7-3, the J gene TRBJ2-1; 7 positions agree with TRBD1. Germline CDR1 reads SGHTA; CDR2 reads FQGTGA. This CDR3 is 14 amino acids long. Unmatched junction bases numbered 6, after V lost 5 bases and J lost 5 bases. For the CDR3, the DNA is TGTGCCAGCAGCCCACGGACAGGTGACAATGAGCAGTTCTTC. Its protein is CASSPRTGDNEQFF.

V and J are TRBV28 and TRBJ2-7; 12 bases fit TRBD2. CDR1 is MDHEN and CDR2 is SYDVKM in the germline V gene. The CDR3 has 13 residues. V shed 7 bases and J 8 bases; nucleotides not matched to a gene: 6. The CDR3 DNA follows: TGTGCCAGCACCCTGACTAGCGGGAGTAAGCAGTACTTC. Encoded protein: CASTLTSGSKQYF.

The CDR3 nucleotides read TGTGCCAGCAGCGAACGCAGGGTCCCAGGGGATGGCTACACCTTC. This gives the protein CASSERRVPGDGYTF. The chain links TRBV7-8 to TRBJ1-2; weak D call: TRBD1 (6 bases). The germline V and J ends were trimmed by 5 bases and 6 bases, with 19 bases remaining between them. This CDR3 spans 15 amino acids. The germline V gene has CDR1 SGHVS and CDR2 FQNEAQ.

This chain uses TRBV5-1 with TRBJ2-2; 10 bases align to TRBD2. Germline values: CDR1 SGHRS, CDR2 YFSETQ. This CDR3 region has 18 residues. The V segment lost 0 bases and the J segment 4 bases; nucleotides outside the gene matches: 9. The CDR3 sequence is CASSLAPAGGLGTGELFF. Written as DNA, the CDR3 is TGCGCCAGCAGCTTGGCCCCAGCGGGAGGGCTAGGCACCGGGGAGCTGTTTTTT.

This clone was found once. The chain links TRBV28 to TRBJ1-2; D unresolved. Between the trimmed V and J ends, which lost 7 bases and 6 bases, there was a span of 15 bases. Germline CDR1 reads MDHEN; CDR2 reads SYDVKM. The CDR3 runs to 13 residues. The CDR3 coding sequence is TGTGCCAGCACCCCGATTAAAGCACATGGCTACACCTTC. Its protein product is CASTPIKAHGYTF.

J is TRBJ2-5 and V is TRBV12-5; 7 positions match TRBD1. Germline V gives CDR1 LGHNT, CDR2 FRNRAP. The CDR3 extends over 13 amino acids. V lost 5 bases, J lost 5 bases, and 5 bases stayed unmatched. The CDR3 protein is CASGPRTGETQYF. The CDR3 DNA is TGTGCTAGTGGTCCCCGGACAGGCGAGACCCAGTACTTC.

V is TRBV9 and J is TRBJ2-5; D possibly corresponds to TRBD1 (5 bases). V was clipped by 0 bases and J by 4 bases, with 13 bases between them. CDR1 is SGDLS and CDR2 is YYNGEE in the germline V gene. The CDR3 is 15 residues long. CDR3 amino acids: CASSVGYDRTETQYF. CDR3 sequence (DNA): TGTGCCAGCAGCGTAGGGTATGACAGAACAGAGACCCAGTACTTC. The whole variable domain, filled in from reference TRBV9 and TRBJ2-5, reads DSGVTQTPKHLITATGQRVTLRCSPRSGDLSVYWYQQSLDQGLQFLIQYYNGEERAKGNILERFSAQQFPDLHSELNLSSLELGDSALYFCASSVGYDRTETQYFGPGTRLLVL.

This chain uses TRBV13 with TRBJ2-3; D remains unclear. Germline V gene sequence: CDR1 PRHDT, CDR2 FYEKMQ (reference sequence). The CDR3 is made up of 12 amino acids. Between the trimmed V and J ends, which lost 3 bases and 4 bases, there was a span of 5 bases. As DNA, the CDR3 is TGTGCCAGCAGCTTCGTTTCAGATACGCAGTATTTT. Amino acids: CASSFVSDTQYF. Full variable domain (remainder filled in from reference TRBV13 and TRBJ2-3): AAGVIQSPRHLIKEKRETATLKCYPIPRHDTVYWYQQGPGQDPQFLISFYEKMQSDKGSIPDRFSAQQFSDYHSELNMSSLELGDSALYFCASSFVSDTQYFGPGTRLTVL.

This chain joins TRBV27 and TRBJ1-5; no reliable D call. The CDR3 spans 18 residues. Germline-derived CDR1 and CDR2 are MNHEY and SMNVEV (reference sequence). V lost 6 bases and J 0 bases, leaving 21 bases between the germline ends. The CDR3 protein is CASSRRHRGAASNQPQHF. CDR3 in DNA: TGTGCCAGCAGCCGCCGACACCGGGGTGCCGCTAGCAATCAGCCCCAGCATTTT.

The chain has TRBV30 and TRBJ1-3; D is undetermined. The CDR3 contains 15 residues. From germline, CDR1 is GTSNPN and CDR2 SVGIG (reference sequence). Trimming removed 1 base from V and 0 bases from J, with 10 bases in between. The CDR3 here is CAWSEGRPSGNTIYF. CDR3 in DNA: TGTGCCTGGAGTGAAGGACGGCCCTCTGGAAACACCATATATTTT.

The chain links TRBV4-1 to TRBJ2-3; no clear D. Trimming removed 0 bases at V and 2 bases at J, with 9 bases between. The germline CDR1 and CDR2 sequences are MGHRA and YSYEKL. The CDR3 runs 15 residues. The CDR3 region has the DNA TGCGCCAGCAGCCAAGAATTCCAGATCACAGATACGCAGTATTTT. This encodes CASSQEFQITDTQYF.

The V and J genes are TRBV9 and TRBJ2-7, with D maybe TRBD2 (5 bases). Germline lookup yields CDR1 SGDLS and CDR2 YYNGEE. This CDR3 is built from 15 residues. V lost 2 bases and J 1 base, leaving 13 bases between the germline ends. The CDR3 region has the DNA TGTGCCAGCAGCGTGGGAGCGACACCGTCCTACGAGCAGTACTTC. It codes for CASSVGATPSYEQYF. Full variable domain (remainder filled in from reference TRBV9 and TRBJ2-7): DSGVTQTPKHLITATGQRVTLRCSPRSGDLSVYWYQQSLDQGLQFLIQYYNGEERAKGNILERFSAQQFPDLHSELNLSSLELGDSALYFCASSVGATPSYEQYFGPGTRLTVT.

This chain uses TRBV4-1 with TRBJ2-7; 7 positions agree with TRBD1. This CDR3 has 15 residues. Germline CDR1 and CDR2: MGHRA and YSYEKL. Trimming took 2 bases from V and 2 from J; bases not matched to a gene: 6. The CDR3 spells CASSQPDRDAYEQYF. The CDR3 region has the DNA TGCGCCAGCAGCCAACCTGACAGGGACGCCTACGAGCAGTACTTC.

This rearrangement joins TRBV4-2 to TRBJ2-7; D remains ambiguous. V was cut by 0 bases and J by 6 bases, with 15 bases left in between. Germline-derived CDR1 and CDR2 are LGHNA and YNFKEQ. This CDR3 contains 15 residues. CDR3 in amino acids: CASSQDELVLGEQYF. CDR3 nucleotides: TGTGCCAGCAGCCAAGATGAGCTAGTTTTGGGCGAGCAGTACTTC.

This sequence joins TRBV11-3 and TRBJ2-7; TRBD2 might be the D (6 bases). Germline V gene data show CDR1 as SGHNT and CDR2 as YENEEA. This CDR3 has 15 amino acids. Deletions cut 3 bases from V and 1 base from J, with 13 bases between. In DNA, the CDR3 is TGTGCCAGCAGCTTTTCCAGGGAGGATTCCTACGAGCAGTACGTC. Translation: CASSFSREDSYEQYV.